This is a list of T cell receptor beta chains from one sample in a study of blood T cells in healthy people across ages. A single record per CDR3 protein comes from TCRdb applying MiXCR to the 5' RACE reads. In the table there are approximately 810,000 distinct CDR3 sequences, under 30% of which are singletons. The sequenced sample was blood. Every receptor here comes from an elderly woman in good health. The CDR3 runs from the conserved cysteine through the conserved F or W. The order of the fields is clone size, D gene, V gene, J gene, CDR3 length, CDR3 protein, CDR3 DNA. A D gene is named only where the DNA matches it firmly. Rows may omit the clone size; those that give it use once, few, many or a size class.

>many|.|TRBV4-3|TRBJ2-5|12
CASSQGKETQYF
TGCGCCAGCAGCCAAGGGAAGGAGACCCAGTACTTC
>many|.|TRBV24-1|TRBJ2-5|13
CATSEGSQETQYF
TGTGCCACCAGTGAGGGCAGCCAAGAGACCCAGTACTTC
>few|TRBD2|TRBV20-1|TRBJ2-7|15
CSARDLWDYDNEQYF
TGCAGTGCTAGGGACCTTTGGGACTACGACAATGAGCAGTACTTC
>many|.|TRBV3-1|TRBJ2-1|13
CASSQTTGRETFF
TGTGCCAGCAGCCAAACGACAGGGCGGGAGACGTTCTTC
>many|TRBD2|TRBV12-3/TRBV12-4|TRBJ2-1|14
CASSPSGGRNEQFF
TGTGCCAGCAGTCCTAGCGGGGGACGCAATGAGCAGTTCTTC
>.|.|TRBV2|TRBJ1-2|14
CASSEALGIYGYTF
TGTGCCAGCAGTGAAGCCCTGGGGATATATGGCTACACCTTC
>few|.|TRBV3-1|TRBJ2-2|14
CASSGSRTSGELFF
TGTGCCAGCAGCGGATCGAGGACCTCCGGGGAGCTGTTTTTT
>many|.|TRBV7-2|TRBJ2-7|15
CASTMGGTLNYEQYF
TGTGCCAGCACAATGGGGGGTACCCTTAACTACGAGCAGTACTTC
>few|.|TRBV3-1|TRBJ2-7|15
CASSRTGYWNYEQYF
TGTGCCAGCAGCCGAACAGGGTATTGGAACTACGAGCAGTACTTC
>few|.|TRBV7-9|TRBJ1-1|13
CASRMPPSTEAFF
TGTGCCAGCAGGATGCCTCCCTCGACTGAAGCTTTCTTT
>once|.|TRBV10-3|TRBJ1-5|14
CATSEGRSNQPQHF
TGTGCCACCAGTGAGGGGAGGTCCAATCAGCCCCAGCATTTT